The 3 T cell receptor beta chains below all came from one sample that was sequenced in a study of control samples from healthy donors and cancer patients. This table comes from immunoSEQ multiplex PCR, and its TCRdb copy is limited to in-frame clones, with some not included. The sample records some 150,000 clones, nearly 95% being singletons. Sequenced sample: blood. The receptors come from a man aged 45 to 65 in good health.

This chain links TRBV15 with TRBJ2-3; possibly TRBD1 for D (5 bases). CDR3 length equals 15 residues. From germline, CDR1 is LNHNV and CDR2 YYDKDF (reference sequence). Trimming stripped 0 bases from V and 0 bases from J, with 7 bases between. The CDR3: CATSRDRDSTDTQYF. DNA for the CDR3: TGTGCCACCAGCAGAGACAGGGATAGCACAGATACGCAGTATTTT.

This clone was observed once. The chain links TRBV28 to TRBJ2-5; TRBD1 matches at 7 bases. Germline trimming cut 5 bases from V and 6 bases from J; bases unmatched to any gene: 3. Germline V lookup: CDR1 MDHEN, CDR2 SYDVKM. The CDR3 runs 12 residues. In DNA, the CDR3 is TGTGCCAGCAGTGGGACAGTGAAGACCCAGTACTTC. It codes for CASSGTVKTQYF.

The V gene is TRBV6-5, the J gene TRBJ1-1, with D hard to call. Germline lookup yields CDR1 MNHEY and CDR2 SVGAGI. The V end was cut by 8 bases, the J end by 1 base, with 11 bases between. The CDR3 is made up of 13 amino acids. The CDR3 protein is CASGVTGNTEAFF. In DNA form, the CDR3 reads TGTGCCAGCGGGGTTACCGGGAACACTGAAGCTTTCTTT.